This TCR beta chain was observed in a study of Ad26.COV2.S vaccination and SARS-CoV-2 variants. Study overall: Sample donor was a member of the COV1001 Ad26.COV2.S trial arm. The study gave Ad26.COV2.S intramuscularly, once or twice 56 days apart. Overall study results and limits: The breadth of spike-specific CD8+ and CD4+ T cell responses after vaccination was reportedly substantial.

Treatment indicated: roughly 20 received Ad26.COV2.S at low or high dose, single or two shots; about 5 received placebo; per-sample allocation not given. On day 63 after the first injection, vaccine and placebo recipients gave samples. The CDR3 length is 15 residues. The V gene's germline CDR1 is LNHDA and CDR2 SQIVND (reference sequence). V gave up 6 bases and J gave up 4 bases, with 16 bases separating them. Concerning this clone: The antigen remains unidentified.

The method was immunoSEQ multiplex PCR; TCRdb's version includes in-frame clones alone and lacks a portion of them. This table has about 410,000 clones, 89% appearing once. This receptor was taken from a person aged 18-65 years who received the Ad26.COV2.S COVID-19 vaccine or a placebo. The input for sequencing was peripheral blood, taken in a trial of Ad26.COV2.S vaccine versus placebo. The chain joins TRBV19 to TRBJ1-5; no reliable D call. The CDR3 region is CASRKPGPVNQPQHF. The CDR3 bases are TGTGCCAGTAGAAAACCCGGACCGGTTAATCAGCCCCAGCATTTT.